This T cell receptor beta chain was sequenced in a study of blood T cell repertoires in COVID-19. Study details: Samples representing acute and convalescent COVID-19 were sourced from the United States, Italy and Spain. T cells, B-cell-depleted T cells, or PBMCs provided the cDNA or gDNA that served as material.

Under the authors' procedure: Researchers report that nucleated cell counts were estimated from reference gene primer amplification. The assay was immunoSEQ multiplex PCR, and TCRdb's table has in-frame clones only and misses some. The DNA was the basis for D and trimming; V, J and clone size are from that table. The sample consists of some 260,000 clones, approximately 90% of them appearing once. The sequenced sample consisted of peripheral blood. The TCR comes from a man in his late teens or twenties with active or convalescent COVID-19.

For the CDR3, the DNA is TGTGCCTGGAGTCCCGGACAGGGTCGCAATCAGCCCCAGCATTTT. This translates into CAWSPGQGRNQPQHF. The chain joins TRBV30 to TRBJ1-5; 8 bases match TRBD1. The germline CDR1 and CDR2 sequences are GTSNPN and SVGIG (reference sequence). The CDR3 extends over 15 amino acids. V trimming: 2 bases; J trimming: 2 bases; junction bases outside the gene matches: 5.